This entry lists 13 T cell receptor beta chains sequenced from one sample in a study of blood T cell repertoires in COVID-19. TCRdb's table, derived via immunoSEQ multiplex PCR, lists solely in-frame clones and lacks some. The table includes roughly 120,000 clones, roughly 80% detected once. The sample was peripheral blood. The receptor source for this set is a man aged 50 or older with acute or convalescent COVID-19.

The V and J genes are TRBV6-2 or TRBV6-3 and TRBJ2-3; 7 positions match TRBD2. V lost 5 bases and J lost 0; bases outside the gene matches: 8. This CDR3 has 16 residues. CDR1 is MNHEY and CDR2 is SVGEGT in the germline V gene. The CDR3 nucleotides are TGTGCCAGCAGTCCCTGGGGGGGAACTAGCACAGATACGCAGTATTTT. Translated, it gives CASSPWGGTSTDTQYF.

DNA of the CDR3: TGTGCCTGTTGGGACAGGGGACATGAAAAACTGTTTTTT. This gives the protein CACWDRGHEKLFF. The gene calls are TRBV30 and TRBJ1-4; 10 bases fit TRBD1. The ends lost 6 bases at V and 6 bases at J; junction bases unmatched: 4. This CDR3 has 13 amino acids. Germline V lookup: CDR1 GTSNPN, CDR2 SVGIG (reference sequence).

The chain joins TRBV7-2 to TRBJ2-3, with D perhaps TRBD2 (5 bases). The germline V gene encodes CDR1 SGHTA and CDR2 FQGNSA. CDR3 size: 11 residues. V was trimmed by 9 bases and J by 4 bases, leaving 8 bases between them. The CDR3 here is CASGSADTQYF. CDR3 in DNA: TGTGCCAGTGGTAGCGCAGATACGCAGTATTTT.

CDR3 DNA: TGTGCCAGCGGGGACAGGGACTTTCGGGAAAAACTGTTTTTT. Amino acid sequence: CASGDRDFREKLFF. This chain uses TRBV5-8 with TRBJ1-4; 9 bases agree with TRBD1. Losses at the gene ends were 7 bases for V and 8 bases for J; bases not matched to a gene: 9. Germline CDR1 is SGHTS and CDR2 is YDEGEE. The CDR3 is 14 residues long.

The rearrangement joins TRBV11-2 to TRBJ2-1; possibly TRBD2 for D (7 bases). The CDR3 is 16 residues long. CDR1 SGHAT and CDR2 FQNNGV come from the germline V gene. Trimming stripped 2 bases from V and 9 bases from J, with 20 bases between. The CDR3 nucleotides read TGTGCCAGCAGCTTACGTTTGGGGGGGCCCAGGTCTGAGCAGTTCTTC. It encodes CASSLRLGGPRSEQFF. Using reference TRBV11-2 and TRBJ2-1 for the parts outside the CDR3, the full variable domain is EAGVAQSPRYKIIEKRQSVAFWCNPISGHATLYWYQQILGQGPKLLIQFQNNGVVDDSQLPKDRFSAERLKGVDSTLKIQPAKLEDSAVYLCASSLRLGGPRSEQFFGPGTRLTVL.

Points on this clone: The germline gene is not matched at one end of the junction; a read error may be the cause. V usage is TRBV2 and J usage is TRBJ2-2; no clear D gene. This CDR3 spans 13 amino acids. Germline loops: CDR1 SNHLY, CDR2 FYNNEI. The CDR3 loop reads CASNEQNPGELFF. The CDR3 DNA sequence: TGTGCCAGCAACGAACAGAACCCCGGGGAGCTGTTTTTT.

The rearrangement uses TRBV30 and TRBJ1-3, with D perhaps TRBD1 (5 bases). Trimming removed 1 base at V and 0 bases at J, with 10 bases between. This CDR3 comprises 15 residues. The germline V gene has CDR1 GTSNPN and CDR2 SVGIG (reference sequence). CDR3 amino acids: CAWSGKGYSGNTIYF. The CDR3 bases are TGTGCCTGGAGTGGCAAGGGGTACTCTGGAAACACCATATATTTT.

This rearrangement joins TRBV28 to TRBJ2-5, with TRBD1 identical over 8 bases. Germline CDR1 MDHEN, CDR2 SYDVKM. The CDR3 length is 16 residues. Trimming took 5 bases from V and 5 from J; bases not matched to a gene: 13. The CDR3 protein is CASSPRTGPVLETQYF. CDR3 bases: TGTGCCAGCAGTCCAAGGACAGGGCCAGTCCTGGAGACCCAGTACTTC.

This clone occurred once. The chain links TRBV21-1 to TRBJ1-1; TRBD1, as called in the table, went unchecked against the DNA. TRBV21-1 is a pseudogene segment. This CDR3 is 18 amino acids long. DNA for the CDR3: TGTGCCAGCAGCAAAGAAGAGGGGAACAGGGGAATGAACACTGAAGCTTTCTTT. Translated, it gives CASSKEEGNRGMNTEAFF.

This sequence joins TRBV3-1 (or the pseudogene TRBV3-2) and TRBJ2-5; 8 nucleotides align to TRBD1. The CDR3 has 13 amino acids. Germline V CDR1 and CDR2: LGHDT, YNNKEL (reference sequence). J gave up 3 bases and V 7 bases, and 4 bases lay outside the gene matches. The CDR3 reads CASIRTGKETQYF. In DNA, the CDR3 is TGTGCCAGCATCCGGACAGGGAAAGAGACCCAGTACTTC.

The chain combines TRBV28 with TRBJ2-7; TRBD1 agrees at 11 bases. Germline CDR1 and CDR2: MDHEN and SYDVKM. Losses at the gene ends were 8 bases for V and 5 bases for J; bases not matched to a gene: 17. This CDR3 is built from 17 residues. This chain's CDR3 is CASSPQVVAGQGDEQYF. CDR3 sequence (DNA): TGTGCCAGCTCGCCACAAGTGGTCGCGGGACAGGGGGACGAGCAGTACTTC.

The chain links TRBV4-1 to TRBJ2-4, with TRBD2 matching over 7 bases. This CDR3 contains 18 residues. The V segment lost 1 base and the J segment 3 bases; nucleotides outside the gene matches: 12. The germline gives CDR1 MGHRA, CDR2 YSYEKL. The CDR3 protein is CASSQGSQVGGGKNIQYF. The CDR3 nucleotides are TGCGCCAGCAGCCAAGGTTCCCAGGTGGGGGGGGGCAAAAACATTCAGTACTTC.

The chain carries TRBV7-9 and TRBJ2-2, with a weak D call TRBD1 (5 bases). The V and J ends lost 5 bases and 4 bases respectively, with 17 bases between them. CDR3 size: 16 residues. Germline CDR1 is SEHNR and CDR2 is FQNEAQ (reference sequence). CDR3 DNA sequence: TGTGCCAGCAGCCCCCGGGTAGGGGCGGTCACCGGGGAGCTGTTTTTT. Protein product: CASSPRVGAVTGELFF.